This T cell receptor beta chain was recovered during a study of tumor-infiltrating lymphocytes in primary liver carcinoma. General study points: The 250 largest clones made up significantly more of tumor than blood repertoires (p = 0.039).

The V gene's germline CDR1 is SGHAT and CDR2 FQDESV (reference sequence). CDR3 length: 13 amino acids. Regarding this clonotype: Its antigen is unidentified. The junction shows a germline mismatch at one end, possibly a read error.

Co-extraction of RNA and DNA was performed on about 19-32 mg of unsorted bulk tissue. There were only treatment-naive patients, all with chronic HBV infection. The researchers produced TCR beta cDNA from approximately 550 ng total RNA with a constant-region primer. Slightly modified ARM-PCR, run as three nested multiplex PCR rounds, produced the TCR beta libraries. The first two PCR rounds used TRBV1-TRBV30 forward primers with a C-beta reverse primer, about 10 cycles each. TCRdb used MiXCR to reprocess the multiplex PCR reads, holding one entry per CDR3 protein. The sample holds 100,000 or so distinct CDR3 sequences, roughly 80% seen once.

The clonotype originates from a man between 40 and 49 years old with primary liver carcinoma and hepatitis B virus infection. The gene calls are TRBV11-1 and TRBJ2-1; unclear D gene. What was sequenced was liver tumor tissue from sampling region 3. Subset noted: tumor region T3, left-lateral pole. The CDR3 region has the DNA TGTGCCAGCAGCCTTGGTCTGAACAATGAGCAGTTTTTC. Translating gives CASSLGLNNEQFF.